These 15 T cell receptor beta chains originate from one sample sequenced in a study of cytomegalovirus exposure and HLA in healthy donors. The PCR ran on 60 Vbeta and 13 Jbeta primers. TCRdb's table, derived via immunoSEQ multiplex PCR, lists solely in-frame clones and lacks some. This repertoire shows about 88,000 clones, just under 90% found once; its top ten account for around 2.3%. The source material was PBMCs. These receptors all come from a man between 18 and 29 years old in good health and CMV-seronegative.

The sample holds one count of this clone. The gene calls are TRBV5-4 and TRBJ2-7; D may be TRBD2 (6 bases). Germline CDR1 is SGHNT and CDR2 is YYREEE (reference sequence). The length of the CDR3 is 14 residues. Trimming removed 4 bases from V and 5 bases from J, with 16 bases in between. The CDR3 DNA reads as TGTGCCAGCAGCCACCCCGGGAGCTGGGACGAGCAGTACTTC. Its translation is CASSHPGSWDEQYF.

There are a few counts of this clone. The CDR3 reads CASSRTPQPGELFF. For the CDR3, the DNA is TGTGCCAGTAGTCGGACACCACAACCCGGGGAGCTGTTTTTT. V and J are TRBV19 and TRBJ2-2, with D possibly matching TRBD1 (5 bases). The CDR3 has 14 amino acids. The germline V gene has CDR1 LNHDA and CDR2 SQIVND (reference sequence). V lost 5 bases and J 6 bases, leaving 13 bases between the germline ends.

The rearrangement links TRBV11-1 to TRBJ2-1, with a weak D call TRBD1 (5 bases). CDR3 size: 16 residues. Germline assignment: CDR1 SGHAT and CDR2 FQDESV (reference sequence). The V gene lost 5 bases and the J gene lost 4 bases, with 18 bases spanning the gap. CDR3 in DNA: TGTGCCAGCAGCGACCCCGAGGACAAGGGATACAATGAGCAGTTCTTC. This sequence encodes CASSDPEDKGYNEQFF.

J is TRBJ2-5 and V is TRBV7-8; 12 nucleotides align to TRBD2. J was trimmed by 5 bases and V by 5 bases; bases with no gene match: 9. Germline assignment: CDR1 SGHVS and CDR2 FQNEAQ. The CDR3 is 16 amino acids. The CDR3 is CASSAYPGLAGETQYF. The CDR3 bases are TGTGCCAGCAGCGCTTATCCGGGACTAGCGGGCGAGACCCAGTACTTC.

This clone showed up just once. The V call is TRBV5-1, the J call TRBJ2-3; the match to TRBD2 covers 8 bases. Germline V gene data show CDR1 as SGHRS and CDR2 as YFSETQ. J was trimmed by 1 base and V by 3 bases; bases with no gene match: 1. This CDR3 contains 14 residues. This CDR3 is CASSSTSGTDTQYF. The CDR3 DNA is TGCGCCAGCAGCTCGACTAGCGGCACAGATACGCAGTATTTT.

This sequence joins TRBV30 and TRBJ1-1; the match to TRBD1 covers 9 bases. Germline CDR1 GTSNPN, CDR2 SVGIG (reference sequence). The CDR3 is 12 residues long. Trimming at V came to 7 bases and at J to 5 bases, leaving 5 bases not matched to a gene. CDR3 residues: CALDRGGTEAFF. CDR3 sequence (DNA): TGTGCCTTGGACAGGGGAGGTACTGAAGCTTTCTTT.

The rearrangement uses TRBV6-5 and TRBJ2-5, with D perhaps TRBD1 (6 bases). The DNA end is a closer match to TRBJ2-7, so the J assignment may be wrong. This CDR3 is built from 14 residues. Per the germline V gene, CDR1 is MNHEY and CDR2 is SVGAGI. The CDR3, as DNA: TGTGCCAGCAGTAATGCTGACAGGACCTACGAGCAGTACTTC. This translates into CASSNADRTYEQYF.

In regard to this clone: The junction and the germline gene differ at one end; a read error may be behind it. The gene calls are TRBV7-9 and TRBJ2-2; TRBD2 aligns across 7 bases. The length of the CDR3 is 16 residues. Germline V CDR1 and CDR2: SEHNR, FQNEAQ (reference sequence). CDR3 in amino acids: CSSNIQSGKNTGELFF. CDR3 in DNA: TGTTCCAGCAACATTCAAAGCGGGAAGAACACCGGGGAGCTGTTTTTT.

The chain couples TRBV9 to TRBJ2-3; D is ambiguous. The CDR3 covers 16 residues. Trimming cost V 4 bases and J 0 bases, with 15 bases left between them. Per the germline V gene, CDR1 is SGDLS and CDR2 is YYNGEE. CDR3 protein: CASSPRVGPSTDTQYF. The CDR3 bases are TGTGCCAGCAGCCCCAGAGTGGGCCCTAGCACAGATACGCAGTATTTT.

V gene TRBV7-9 combines with J gene TRBJ2-5; maybe TRBD2 (6 bases). V shed 11 bases and J shed 5 bases, with 6 bases lying between them. From germline, CDR1 is SEHNR and CDR2 FQNEAQ (reference sequence). The CDR3 is 9 amino acids. The CDR3 region is CAAGETQYF. CDR3 in DNA: TGTGCCGCGGGGGAGACCCAGTACTTC. Supplemented by reference TRBV7-9 and TRBJ2-5, the full variable domain reads DTGVSQNPRHKITKRGQNVTFRCDPISEHNRLYWYRQTLGQGPEFLTYFQNEAQLEKSRLLSDRFSAERPKGSFSTLEIQRTEQGDSAMYLCAAGETQYFGPGTRLLVL.

This rearrangement joins TRBV6-1 to TRBJ1-2; unclear D gene. Deletions cut 6 bases from V and 5 bases from J, with 7 bases between. Germline lookup yields CDR1 MNHNS and CDR2 SASEGT. The CDR3 contains 11 residues. Here the CDR3 reads CASSPIYGYTF. CDR3 bases: TGTGCCAGCAGCCCTATTTATGGCTACACCTTC.

This chain joins TRBV6-1 and TRBJ2-7, with 7 bases aligning to TRBD1. Germline V gene lookup returns CDR1 MNHNS and CDR2 SASEGT. J gave up 0 bases and V 6 bases, and 8 bases lay outside the gene matches. This CDR3 has 15 residues. The CDR3 spells CASSQQGIGSYEQYF. Here the CDR3 DNA reads TGTGCCAGCAGCCAACAGGGGATAGGCTCCTACGAGCAGTACTTC.

The chain is built from TRBV27 and TRBJ2-5; a weak D match, TRBD1 (8 bases). The CDR3 sequence is 18 residues long. V gave up 5 bases and J gave up 5 bases, with 27 bases separating them. Germline lookup yields CDR1 MNHEY and CDR2 SMNVEV (reference sequence). In nucleotides, the CDR3 is TGTGCCAGCAGTCCAAGGACAGGGAGACTAGCTTTTGGTGAGACCCAGTACTTC. It codes for CASSPRTGRLAFGETQYF.

For the CDR3, the DNA is TGTGCCAGCAGCTTAGCTAAACCTAGCGGGACCTACTACGAGCAGTACTTC. Amino acids: CASSLAKPSGTYYEQYF. The chain recombines TRBV7-9 with TRBJ2-7; 9 positions match TRBD2. The V segment lost 0 bases and the J segment 3 bases; nucleotides outside the gene matches: 9. Germline CDR1 is SEHNR and CDR2 is FQNEAQ (reference sequence). This CDR3 is 17 amino acids long.

The genes are TRBV5-6 and TRBJ1-3; possible D gene TRBD1, 6 bases. CDR3 size: 13 residues. Germline CDR1 is SGHDT and CDR2 is YYEEEE. Trimming removed 2 bases from V and 4 bases from J, with 7 bases in between. CDR3 DNA: TGTGCCAGCAGCTTCGGACAGGGAAACACCATATATTTT. This gives the protein CASSFGQGNTIYF.